A selection of T cell receptor beta chains follows, all from one sample in a study of T-cell memory formation after mild COVID-19. TCRdb re-derived calls from the 5' RACE reads in MiXCR, one entry per CDR3 protein. This sample yields over 450,000 distinct CDR3 sequences, of which around 20% are seen a single time; around an eighth belongs to the top ten. The specimen sequenced was PBMCs or a T cell subset sorted from them (not recorded which). These receptors came from an adult woman who had mild COVID-19 (a few samples of this study predate the infection). Cell type and time point are not known. CDR3s include the opening cysteine and the closing phenylalanine or tryptophan. Each record gives: clone size, J gene, V gene, D gene, CDR3 length, CDR3 protein. A D gene is named only where the DNA matches it firmly. Clone size appears in some rows only: once, few, many, or a class for an expanded clone.

size: many
J: TRBJ2-7
V: TRBV10-3
D: TRBD1
length: 12
CDR3: CAIGTGSYEQYF

size: few
J: TRBJ2-7
V: TRBV7-9
D: TRBD2
length: 18
CDR3: CASSFTTSGPREDYEQYF

size: .
J: TRBJ2-5
V: TRBV5-1
D: TRBD1
length: 15
CDR3: CASRTGDRAGETQYF

size: .
J: TRBJ1-5
V: TRBV20-1
D: TRBD1
length: 13
CDR3: CSALGQGIQPQHF

size: once
J: TRBJ2-7
V: TRBV16
D: .
length: 13
CDR3: CASSHSLSYEQYF

size: few
J: TRBJ1-1
V: TRBV6-5
D: .
length: 14
CDR3: CASSTRETYTEAFF

size: .
J: TRBJ2-5
V: TRBV24-1
D: TRBD2
length: 16
CDR3: CATSDSGLAGAETQYF

size: .
J: TRBJ2-1
V: TRBV29-1
D: TRBD1
length: 20
CDR3: CSAAFPGQGAPTSSYNEQFF

size: .
J: TRBJ1-2
V: TRBV7-9
D: TRBD1
length: 15
CDR3: CASSDTQGAKDGYTF

size: .
J: TRBJ2-7
V: TRBV3-1
D: .
length: 14
CDR3: CASSQDGGTREQYF

size: .
J: TRBJ2-3
V: TRBV24-1
D: .
length: 14
CDR3: CATSAFSGADTQYF

size: .
J: TRBJ1-2
V: TRBV20-1
D: TRBD1
length: 17
CDR3: CSARGLTWDRVNYGYTF

size: .
J: TRBJ2-7
V: TRBV5-5
D: .
length: 15
CDR3: CASSQAGGSPYEQYF

size: once
J: TRBJ2-5
V: TRBV15
D: .
length: 13
CDR3: CATSRGYQETQYF

size: many
J: TRBJ2-5
V: TRBV11-2
D: .
length: 13
CDR3: CASSRRGLETQYF

size: .
J: TRBJ2-1
V: TRBV15
D: TRBD2
length: 14
CDR3: CATSLAGLYNEQFF

size: few
J: TRBJ2-3
V: TRBV5-1
D: .
length: 14
CDR3: CASSLEKSTDTQYF

size: few
J: TRBJ2-5
V: TRBV7-3
D: .
length: 14
CDR3: CASSPGLSAGTQYF

size: .
J: TRBJ2-7
V: TRBV3-1
D: .
length: 12
CDR3: CASSQVRGGKYF

size: few
J: TRBJ2-3
V: TRBV5-1
D: TRBD2
length: 15
CDR3: CASTLLAGGGDTQYF

size: many
J: TRBJ2-3
V: TRBV6-1
D: TRBD2
length: 16
CDR3: CASSVPAGGGTDTQYF

size: .
J: TRBJ2-1
V: TRBV20-1
D: TRBD1
length: 17
CDR3: CSARTPVPGQGFNEQFF

size: .
J: TRBJ1-5
V: TRBV12-3/TRBV12-4
D: .
length: 14
CDR3: CASSFGGAGQPQHF

size: few
J: TRBJ2-2
V: TRBV19
D: .
length: 12
CDR3: CASSPREGELFF

size: few
J: TRBJ2-5
V: TRBV14
D: .
length: 16
CDR3: CASSQDRVGSGETQYF

size: few
J: TRBJ2-2
V: TRBV12-3/TRBV12-4
D: .
length: 19
CDR3: CASSLGSIVLTGPTGELFF

size: few
J: TRBJ2-1
V: TRBV4-3
D: .
length: 15
CDR3: CASSQDLDSYNEQFF

size: .
J: TRBJ2-3
V: TRBV13
D: .
length: 14
CDR3: CASSFLDLADTQYF

size: few
J: TRBJ2-1
V: TRBV14
D: TRBD2
length: 17
CDR3: CASSQEAGGLLYNEQFF